Listed here is a single T cell receptor (beta chain). Trimming left V 4 bases short and J 3 bases short, with 9 bases between. In germline, CDR1 is SGHTA, CDR2 FQGNSA. This CDR3 has 13 residues. Assay: immunoSEQ multiplex PCR; the TCRdb copy retains only in-frame clones and omits some. Of about 280,000 clones in the sample, more than 75% were seen once. This sample's treatment: roughly 20 received Ad26.COV2.S at low or high dose, single or two shots; a few received placebo; per-sample allocation not given. Sampling occurred on day 63 after the first vaccine or placebo injection. Immunization relied on an Ad26 vector, which expressed Wuhan-strain SARS-CoV-2 spike. This specimen comes from a study of Ad26.COV2.S vaccination and SARS-CoV-2 variants.

The V and J genes are TRBV7-2 and TRBJ1-2; a weak D match, TRBD1 (6 bases). Sequencing used peripheral blood, obtained in a trial of Ad26.COV2.S vaccine versus placebo. The clonotype was recovered from a person aged 18-65 years who received the Ad26.COV2.S COVID-19 vaccine or a placebo. Written as DNA, the CDR3 is TGTGCCAGCAGCTCCGGACAGTACTATGGCTACACCTTC. Translating gives CASSSGQYYGYTF.